This TCR beta chain was recovered during a study of coeliac disease. Across the whole study: The study queried TRBV7-2 bias without high-resolution HLA data. Study-wide points: TRB repertoires were largely private, with most amino acid sequences found in only one sample. Intraepithelial and lamina propria fractions were not highly pure.

The CDR3 contains 12 residues. Trimming took off 2 bases at V and 10 bases at J, with 11 bases between the two ends. The V gene's germline CDR1 is LNHDA and CDR2 SQIVND (reference sequence). Each fraction contributed one roughly 500,000-cell aliquot for sequencing. For this clone: Its antigen remains unknown.

Measured with immunoSEQ multiplex PCR; TCRdb has only the in-frame clones, and not every one. The top ten hold roughly 31% of the sample, which has just over 750 clones, about 50% seen once. V and J are TRBV19 and TRBJ1-2; no clear D gene. The sample comprised intraepithelial lymphocytes from the gut. The sequence was obtained from a woman in her forties or fifties without celiac disease. The CDR3 protein is CASSIYGVVYTF. The CDR3 region has the DNA TGTGCCAGTAGTATATACGGGGTTGTCTACACCTTC.